This T cell receptor (beta chain) was recorded in a study of T cell repertoires in aging, cancer and after chemotherapy (dated by TCRdb to the late 2010s). Looking at the study overall: The donors fell into six age groups ranging from 30 or younger to 70 or older, and each group had at least three individuals. In the solid tumor group, the paired samples taken before and after chemotherapy came from patients with brain tumors (glioblastoma) who were receiving therapy based on temozolomide. About 8.3 million TCR reads were contained in the full dataset. To look at immunoaging and at how T cells reconstitute after chemotherapy, the study profiled TCR beta repertoires in peripheral blood from both healthy donors and cancer patients. A cohort of around 210 cancer patients (about 93 with hematological and around 130 with solid cancers) was assembled, and around 100 healthy donors were included as a reference group. Broad study findings and their caveats: Compared with age-matched healthy donors, untreated patients with either hematological or solid cancers had significantly lower TCR diversity in the blood along with higher clonality. Median generation probability increased over the chemotherapy interval in both cancer cohorts, suggesting repertoire reconstitution through rebound thymic output. Declining TCR diversity with age in healthy donors was mainly explained by loss of richness; in cancer patients, loss of evenness also contributed. It was noted by the authors that conclusions about immunological memory after chemotherapy cannot be drawn from the repertoire data.

Using a mixed TRB-A/B primer pool, multiplex touch-down PCR amplified rearranged TRB sequences covering the V, D and J segments. Illumina adapters and sample indices were attached to the amplicons in two consecutive PCR reactions using Phusion HS II polymerase. Amplicons were gel-purified with the NucleoSpin Gel and PCR Clean-up kit, then checked with Qubit and an Agilent 2100 Bioanalyzer. Sequencing of libraries was carried out on an Illumina MiSeq in 600-cycle, single-indexed, paired-end runs. The paper's processing steps were these. MiXCR versions 2.12 and 3.0.5 were used to process the TRB sequences. Each unique CDR3 nucleotide sequence was treated as one clone, and only productive sequences with two or more reads were kept. Repertoire metrics included Shannon diversity, evenness, clonality (one minus evenness), and alpha-parameterized diversity profiles from alpha 0 to 5. The IGoR algorithm was used to compute generation probabilities of clones in paired pre- and post-chemotherapy samples. Using fastp trimming at Q25 and MiXCR clonotype assembly, TCRdb reanalyzed the public sequencing data and kept in-frame beta chains. Each CDR3 protein gets just one entry, which takes the most common genes and DNA from the rows behind it. The V and J calls were determined by TCRdb, not by the authors. The sample table contains over a thousand distinct CDR3 sequences; only one count was recorded for around 29% of them. In total, the top ten clones hold about 15% of the sample.

TCR beta rearrangements were amplified from genomic DNA extracted from peripheral blood rather than from sorted cells or RNA. A word on this clonotype: Its binding antigen is unknown. Base quality data are lacking; no much larger clone is found one base away.

The germline V gene specifies SNHLY as CDR1 and FYNNEI as CDR2. V loses 6 bases of germline sequence and J loses 10 bases, and the interval between the two ends is 16 bases. The CDR3 spans 13 residues, from the cysteine through the phenylalanine. The retained sequence is limited to the CDR3, 39 bases, with the frame set at the first base. The TCR comes from a human donor with a solid tumor. Material: blood. The rearranged chain carries TRBV2 and TRBJ1-3; the D segment could be TRBD1, given 5 matching bases. The DNA is TGTGCCAGCAGCCAAGTGGGACCGTCAACCATATATTTT. Its product reads: CASSQVGPSTIYF.